This T cell receptor (beta chain) came from a study of vaccination effects on CD4 cells after COVID-19. Overall study context: Samples came from two convalescent patients 16 days and one week before vaccination. Findings of the study overall: Infection-derived and vaccine-derived clones contracted markedly late after vaccination.

Sequencing used immunoSEQ multiplex PCR; TCRdb keeps in-frame clones, though not all of them. The data show roughly 54,000 clones, more than 75% seen once. This CDR3 has 10 amino acids. The germline gives CDR1 SQVTM, CDR2 ANQGSEA. V was shortened by 7 bases and J by 8 bases, with 9 bases between the two germline ends. After expansion with viral peptide pools in the ViraFEST assay, antigen-specific CD4+ T cells were sequenced. Scientists isolated CD4+ T cells after a roughly 10-day culture period ended. Sometime from March through December 2020, the person acquired a SARS-CoV-2 infection that PCR confirmed. A pool of HIV-1 Nef peptides formed the negative control culture. Worth noting for this clone: Its target is not known.

The V gene is TRBV29-1, the J gene TRBJ2-1, with unresolved D. This sequence was found in a human donor who had a prior SARS-CoV-2 infection. The source was CD4+ T cells from PBMCs cultured with HIV peptides, collected before COVID-19 vaccination. Documented subset: HIV-1 Nef peptide pool negative control/reference culture. This CDR3 is CSAASDEQFF. DNA of the CDR3: TGCAGCGCTGCGTCGGATGAGCAGTTCTTC.